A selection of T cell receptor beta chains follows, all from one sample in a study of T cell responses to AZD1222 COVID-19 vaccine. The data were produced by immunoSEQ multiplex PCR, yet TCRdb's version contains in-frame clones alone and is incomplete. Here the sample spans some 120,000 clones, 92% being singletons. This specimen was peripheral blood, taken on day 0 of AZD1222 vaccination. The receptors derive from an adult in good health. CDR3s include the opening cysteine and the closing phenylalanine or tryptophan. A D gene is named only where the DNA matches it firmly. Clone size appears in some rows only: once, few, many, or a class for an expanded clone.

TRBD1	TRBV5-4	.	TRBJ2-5	CASSYGQGATQETQYF	TGTGCCAGCAGCTATGGACAGGGGGCCACTCAAGAGACCCAGTACTTC
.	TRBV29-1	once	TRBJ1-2	CSAEGSWEIAAVGNGYTF	TGCAGCGCCGAGGGAAGTTGGGAGATCGCTGCGGTGGGCAATGGCTACACCTTC
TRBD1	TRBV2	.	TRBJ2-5	CASRTRDRGGIETQYF	TGTGCCAGCAGAACGCGGGACAGGGGAGGAATAGAGACCCAGTACTTC
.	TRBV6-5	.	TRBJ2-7	CASSSDFYEQYF	TGTGCCAGCAGTTCGGACTTCTACGAGCAGTACTTC
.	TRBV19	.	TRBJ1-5	CASSIIVGRQPQHF	TGTGCCAGTAGTATAATAGTGGGGAGGCAGCCCCAGCATTTT
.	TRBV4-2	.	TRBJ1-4	CASSQDLGKTSNEKLFF	TGTGCCAGCAGCCAAGATTTGGGGAAAACCTCTAATGAAAAACTGTTTTTT
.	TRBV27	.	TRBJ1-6	CASSFGRPPYNSPLHF	TGTGCCAGCAGTTTCGGGCGGCCTCCCTATAATTCACCCCTCCACTTT
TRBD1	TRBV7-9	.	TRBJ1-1	CASSSWTGGDTEAFF	TGTGCCAGCAGCTCCTGGACAGGGGGCGACACTGAAGCTTTCTTT
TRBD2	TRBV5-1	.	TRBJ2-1	CASILGLAGEGNEQFF	TGCGCCAGCATCTTGGGGTTAGCGGGAGAAGGCAATGAGCAGTTCTTC
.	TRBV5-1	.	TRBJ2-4	CASSLRSAKNIQYF	TGCGCCAGCAGCTTGCGCTCAGCCAAAAACATTCAGTACTTC
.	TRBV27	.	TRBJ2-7	CASSLSVLRGDEQYF	TGTGCCAGCAGTTTATCGGTCCTCAGGGGTGACGAGCAGTACTTC
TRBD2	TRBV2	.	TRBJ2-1	CASHLTSGRAVNEQFF	TGTGCCAGCCATTTGACTAGCGGGAGGGCCGTGAATGAGCAGTTCTTC
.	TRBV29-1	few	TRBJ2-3	CSVEGRLTDTQYF	TGCAGCGTTGAAGGTCGGCTCACAGATACGCAGTATTTT
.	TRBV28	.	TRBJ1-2	CASTDPYGYTF	TGTGCCAGCACGGACCCTTATGGCTACACCTTC
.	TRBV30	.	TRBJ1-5	CASSPDSNQPQHF	TGTGCCTCGAGCCCCGATAGCAATCAGCCCCAGCATTTT
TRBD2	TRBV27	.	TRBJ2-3	CASSSRTSGTSTDTQYF	TGTGCCAGCAGTTCAAGGACTAGCGGGACTAGCACAGATACGCAGTATTTT
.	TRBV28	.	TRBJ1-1	CASSLYKNTEAFF	TGTGCCAGCAGTTTATATAAGAACACTGAAGCTTTCTTT
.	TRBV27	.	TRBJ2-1	CASSLGQGLSSYNEQFF	TGTGCCAGCAGTTTAGGGCAGGGGCTGAGCTCCTACAATGAGCAGTTCTTC
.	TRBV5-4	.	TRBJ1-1	CASSFWNTEAFF	TGTGCCAGCAGCTTCTGGAACACTGAAGCTTTCTTT
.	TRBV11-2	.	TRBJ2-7	CASSLGSYEQYF	TGTGCCAGCAGCTTAGGTAGTTACGAGCAGTACTTC
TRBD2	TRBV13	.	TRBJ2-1	CASTRQRGSYNEQFF	TGTGCCAGCACCCGCCAGCGGGGCTCCTACAATGAGCAGTTCTTC
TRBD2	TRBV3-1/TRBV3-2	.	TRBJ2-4	CASRSLAAGAKNIQYF	TGTGCCAGCAGAAGTCTAGCGGCCGGAGCCAAAAACATTCAGTACTTC
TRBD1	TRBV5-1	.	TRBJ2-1	CASSRDSWGYNEQFF	TGCGCCAGCAGCAGGGACAGCTGGGGTTACAATGAGCAGTTCTTC
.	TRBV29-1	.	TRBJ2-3	CSVEPSTDTQYF	TGCAGCGTTGAGCCGAGCACAGATACGCAGTATTTT
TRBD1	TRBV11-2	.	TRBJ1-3	CASSLRRGTSGNTIYF	TGTGCCAGCAGCTTACGCAGGGGGACCTCTGGAAACACCATATATTTT
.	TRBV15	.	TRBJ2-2	CATSRDGVRGGRLNTGELFF	TGTGCCACCAGCAGAGATGGAGTGAGGGGCGGACGGTTAAACACCGGGGAGCTGTTTTTT
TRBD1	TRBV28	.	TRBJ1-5	CASSMGQLSNQPQHF	TGTGCCAGCAGTATGGGACAGCTTAGCAATCAGCCCCAGCATTTT
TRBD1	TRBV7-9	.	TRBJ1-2	CASSLATGGGYTF	TGTGCCAGCAGCTTAGCGACAGGGGGTGGCTACACCTTC
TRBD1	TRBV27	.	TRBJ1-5	CASSFKAAGFPGQGANQPQHF	TGTGCCAGCAGCTTTAAGGCGGCCGGGTTTCCGGGACAGGGGGCGAATCAGCCCCAGCATTTT
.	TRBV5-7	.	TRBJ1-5	CASSFFPGKSNQPQHF	TGTGCCAGCAGCTTCTTTCCGGGGAAGAGCAATCAGCCCCAGCATTTT
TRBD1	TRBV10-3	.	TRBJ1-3	CAISADRSGNTIYF	TGTGCCATCAGCGCGGACAGGTCTGGAAACACCATATATTTT
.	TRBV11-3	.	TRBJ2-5	CASSSTRGGIETQYF	TGTGCCAGCAGCTCGACGAGGGGGGGAATTGAGACCCAGTACTTC
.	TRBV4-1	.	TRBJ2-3	CASSQGITDTQYF	TGCGCCAGCAGCCAAGGCATCACAGATACGCAGTATTTT
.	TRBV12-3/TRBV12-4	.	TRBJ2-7	CASSFMFDGSRYF	TGTGCCAGCAGTTTCATGTTCGATGGGAGCCGGTACTTC
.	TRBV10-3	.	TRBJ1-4	CAISESQSATNEKLFF	TGTGCCATCAGTGAGTCACAGTCTGCAACTAATGAAAAACTGTTTTTT
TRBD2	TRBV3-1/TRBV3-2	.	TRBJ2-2	CASSQGTSVNTGELFF	TGTGCCAGCAGCCAAGGGACTAGCGTTAACACCGGGGAGCTGTTTTTT
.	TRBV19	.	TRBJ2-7	CASSLMGGRYTYEQYF	TGTGCCAGTAGTCTGATGGGGGGACGGTACACCTACGAGCAGTACTTC
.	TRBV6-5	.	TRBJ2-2	CASSYSTGELFF	TGTGCCAGCAGTTACTCCACCGGGGAGCTGTTTTTT
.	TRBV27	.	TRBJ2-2	CASSRITGELFF	TGTGCCAGCAGCCGAATCACCGGGGAGCTGTTTTTT
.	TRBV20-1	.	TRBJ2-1	CSARPKMKQFF	TGCAGTGCTAGACCTAAAATGAAGCAGTTCTTC
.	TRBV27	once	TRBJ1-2	CASSLTQGSDGYTF	TGTGCCAGCAGTCTCACCCAGGGCTCCGATGGCTACACCTTC
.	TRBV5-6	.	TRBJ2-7	CASSSGRWYEQYF	TGTGCCAGCAGCTCCGGACGGTGGTACGAGCAGTACTTC
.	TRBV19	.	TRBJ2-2	CASSIDRGARTGELFF	TGTGCCAGTAGTATAGACAGAGGGGCTAGGACCGGGGAGCTGTTTTTT
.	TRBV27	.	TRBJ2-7	CASSLCGRRVLPYEQYF	TGTGCCAGCAGTTTATGTGGACGCCGAGTCCTCCCCTACGAGCAGTACTTC
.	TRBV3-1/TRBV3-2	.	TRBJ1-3	CASSLLDTIYF	TGTGCCAGCAGCCTGCTGGACACCATATATTTT
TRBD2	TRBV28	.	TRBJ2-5	CASSPGLAGIKETQYF	TGTGCCAGCAGCCCCGGACTAGCGGGTATTAAAGAGACCCAGTACTTC
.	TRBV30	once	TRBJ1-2	CAWTSILGAQGYTF	TGTGCCTGGACTTCCATCTTGGGGGCACAAGGCTACACCTTC
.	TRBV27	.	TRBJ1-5	CATRGPPNQPQHF	TGTGCCACCCGCGGCCCACCCAATCAGCCCCAGCATTTT
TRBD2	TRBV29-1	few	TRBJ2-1	CSVVGLAASYNEQFF	TGCAGCGTTGTAGGGCTAGCGGCTTCCTACAATGAGCAGTTCTTC
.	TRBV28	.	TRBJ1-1	CASSQVNTEAFF	TGTGCCAGCAGTCAGGTGAACACTGAAGCTTTCTTT
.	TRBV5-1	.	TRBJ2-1	CASSPSSYNEQFF	TGCGCCAGCAGCCCTTCATCCTACAATGAGCAGTTCTTC
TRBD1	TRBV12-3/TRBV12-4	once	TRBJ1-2	CASSSDRGFGYTF	TGTGCCAGCAGTTCCGACAGGGGGTTTGGCTACACCTTC
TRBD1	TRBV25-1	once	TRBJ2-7	CASSQAGTAYEQYF	TGTGCCAGCAGTCAAGCCGGGACAGCCTACGAGCAGTACTTC
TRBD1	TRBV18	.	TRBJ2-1	CASSQGQGGYNEQFF	TGTGCCAGCTCACAGGGACAGGGGGGTTACAATGAGCAGTTCTTC
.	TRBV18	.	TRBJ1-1	CASSLSGPGLGTEAFF	TGTGCCAGCTCACTCTCGGGACCAGGGTTGGGCACTGAAGCTTTCTTT
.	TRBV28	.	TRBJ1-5	CASSFRRQPQHF	TGTGCCAGCAGTTTCAGGAGACAGCCCCAGCATTTT
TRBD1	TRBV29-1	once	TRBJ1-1	CSVAQGPNTEAFF	TGCAGCGTTGCACAGGGGCCGAACACTGAAGCTTTCTTT